Shown below are 18 T cell receptor beta chains from a single sample sequenced in a study of T cell repertoires in cytomegalovirus infection. TCRdb processed the reads anew with MiXCR; each CDR3 protein has one entry. This sample has approximately 550,000 distinct CDR3 sequences, with approximately 17% found just once. The specimen was CD8+ T cells from PBMCs. These receptor sequences come from a human donor in good health (CMV status not recorded). Some clones in this sample may be carry-over from other donors' samples.

This clonotype was seen ten or more times. This chain joins TRBV7-9 and TRBJ2-5; either TRBD1 or TRBD2 may fit D (6 bases each). Trimming took 5 bases from V and 2 from J, leaving 12 bases between them. Germline CDR1 SEHNR, CDR2 FQNEAQ (reference sequence). The CDR3 is 14 amino acids. CDR3 loop: CASSLGGIQETQYF. CDR3 DNA sequence: TGTGCCAGCAGCCTAGGGGGGATTCAAGAGACCCAGTACTTC. Using reference TRBV7-9 and TRBJ2-5 for the parts outside the CDR3, the full variable domain is DTGVSQNPRHKITKRGQNVTFRCDPISEHNRLYWYRQTLGQGPEFLTYFQNEAQLEKSRLLSDRFSAERPKGSFSTLEIQRTEQGDSAMYLCASSLGGIQETQYFGPGTRLLVL.

J is TRBJ2-7 and V is TRBV20-1, with TRBD2 matching 11 bases. Looked up from germline, CDR1 is DFQATT and CDR2 is SNEGSKA (reference sequence). The CDR3 is 13 residues long. With 3 bases clipped from V and 4 bases from J, the junction kept 2 bases outside the gene matches. The CDR3 reads CSARPSGGYEQYF. The DNA for the CDR3 is TGCAGTGCTAGGCCTAGCGGGGGGTACGAGCAGTACTTC.

In this sample, this clonotype turned up many times. The V gene is TRBV19, the J gene TRBJ2-7; 12 positions agree with TRBD2. Germline CDR1 LNHDA, CDR2 SQIVND (reference sequence). The CDR3 spans 16 residues. The J segment lost 1 base and the V segment lost 3 bases, leaving 4 bases of the junction unmatched. CDR3 coding DNA: TGTGCCAGTAGTATTGAACTAGCGGGAGGTTCCTACGAGCAGTACTTC. Its translation: CASSIELAGGSYEQYF.

V usage is TRBV3-1 and J usage is TRBJ2-6, with 7 bases that match TRBD1. This CDR3 is 17 amino acids long. CDR1 is LGHDT and CDR2 is YNNKEL in the germline V gene (reference sequence). V shed 4 bases, J shed 1 base, and the junction held 7 bases outside the gene matches. CDR3 amino acids: CASSPRTGGSGANVLTF. DNA for the CDR3: TGTGCCAGCAGCCCGAGGACAGGAGGTTCTGGGGCCAACGTCCTGACTTTC.

This clonotype appeared many times. V gene TRBV27 combines with J gene TRBJ2-5, with 9 bases aligning to TRBD1. The CDR3 covers 19 residues. Germline V CDR1 and CDR2: MNHEY, SMNVEV (reference sequence). V gave up 3 bases and J gave up 5 bases; unmatched junction bases: 19. This CDR3 is CASSFYPSDRGKVAETQYF. The CDR3 DNA follows: TGTGCCAGCAGTTTCTACCCGTCGGACAGGGGAAAAGTAGCGGAGACCCAGTACTTC.

The J gene is TRBJ2-3, the V gene TRBV24-1; D is perhaps TRBD1 (6 bases). V lost 3 bases, J lost 0 bases, and 15 bases lay in between. This CDR3 is 17 amino acids long. From germline, CDR1 is KGHDR and CDR2 SFDVKD. CDR3 DNA sequence: TGTGCCACCAGTGATAGGGGTGTGGACAGTAGCACAGATACGCAGTATTTT. It translates to CATSDRGVDSSTDTQYF.

This clonotype was seen repeatedly, ten times or more. This chain connects TRBV28 to TRBJ1-1, with 7 bases identical to TRBD1. V was clipped by 6 bases and J by 5 bases; unmatched bases: 12. The CDR3 covers 15 residues. Germline CDR1 is MDHEN and CDR2 is SYDVKM. The CDR3 sequence: CASSHQGDHGTEAFF. The CDR3, as DNA: TGTGCCAGCAGCCACCAGGGGGATCACGGGACTGAAGCTTTCTTT.

In its sample, this clonotype was seen many times. The genes are TRBV7-2 and TRBJ2-7; unclear D gene. This CDR3 region has 13 residues. Per the germline V gene, CDR1 is SGHTA and CDR2 is FQGNSA. Between the trimmed V and J ends, which lost 5 bases and 0 bases, there was a span of 8 bases. The CDR3 loop reads CASSQGVSYEQYF. In nucleotides, the CDR3 is TGTGCCAGCAGCCAAGGCGTCTCCTACGAGCAGTACTTC.

The chain employs TRBV9 and TRBJ2-7; no definite D call. This CDR3 has 15 residues. Germline CDR1 is SGDLS and CDR2 is YYNGEE. V lost 0 bases and J lost 5, with 15 bases in between. DNA of the CDR3: TGTGCCAGCAGCGTAGCGCAAGAAGGTCCTCACGAGCAGTACTTC. Translating gives CASSVAQEGPHEQYF.

The sample holds many counts of this clonotype. The rearrangement joins TRBV7-8 to TRBJ2-3, with a weak D call TRBD1 (6 bases). Looked up from germline, CDR1 is SGHVS and CDR2 is FQNEAQ. The ends were cut back, 5 bases at V and 5 bases at J, with 14 bases in the middle. This CDR3 region has 14 residues. The chain's CDR3 is CASSRRQVLDTQYF. For the CDR3, the DNA is TGTGCCAGCAGCAGAAGACAGGTGTTAGATACGCAGTATTTT.

This clonotype appeared a few times. V and J are TRBV5-1 and TRBJ2-1; 12 positions match TRBD2. Germline values: CDR1 SGHRS, CDR2 YFSETQ. This CDR3 contains 19 residues. Trimming removed 0 bases from V and 2 bases from J; junction bases left unmatched: 9. DNA for the CDR3: TGCGCCAGCAGCTTGGCCCCTAGCGGGAGGGCCCTCGCCTACAATGAGCAGTTCTTC. Protein sequence: CASSLAPSGRALAYNEQFF.

This chain links TRBV7-3 with TRBJ2-1; D is ambiguous. CDR1 and CDR2 from the germline V gene are SGHTA and FQGTGA. V lost 1 base and J lost 5, with 15 bases in between. CDR3 size: 16 residues. CDR3 in DNA: TGTGCCAGCAGCTTAAACCCCCCCAACTACAACAATGAGCAGTTCTTC. Encoded protein: CASSLNPPNYNNEQFF.

Details on this clonotype: A read error is likely, as this CDR3 ends without the conserved phenylalanine or tryptophan. The rearrangement joins TRBV4-1 to TRBJ2-7; no reliable D call. Trimming left V 0 bases short and J 4 bases short, with 19 bases between. Germline values: CDR1 MGHRA, CDR2 YSYEKL. The CDR3 has 17 amino acids. CDR3 in DNA: TGCGCCAGCAGCCAAGATTATTCGGCGAAGGTTAGGTACGAGCAGTACTTA. This translates into CASSQDYSAKVRYEQYL.

This clonotype was picked up many times. The rearrangement links TRBV4-2 to TRBJ2-2, with D perhaps matching TRBD2 (6 bases). The germline V and J ends were trimmed by 7 bases and 6 bases, with 18 bases remaining between them. Germline-derived CDR1 and CDR2 are LGHNA and YNFKEQ. The CDR3 length is 15 residues. The CDR3 region is CASKVAAVRPGELFF. The CDR3 nucleotides read TGTGCCAGCAAGGTAGCGGCAGTTCGTCCCGGGGAGCTGTTTTTT.

This clonotype was counted a few times. The chain carries TRBV29-1 and TRBJ1-2; 8 nucleotides match TRBD1. With V trimmed by 6 bases and J by 3 bases, 6 bases remained unmatched. CDR3 length: 13 residues. Looked up from germline, CDR1 is SQVTM and CDR2 is ANQGSEA. DNA of the CDR3: TGCAGCGTCTGGACAGGGCTCGACTATGGCTACACCTTC. Translated: CSVWTGLDYGYTF.

This clonotype was recorded at least ten times. The chain links TRBV7-6 to TRBJ1-5; D uncertain. The CDR3 has 13 residues. The germline CDR1 and CDR2 sequences are SGHVS and FNYEAQ. Trimming removed 1 base from V and 8 bases from J, with 9 bases in between. The CDR3 spells CASSLGGLEPQHF. The CDR3 DNA follows: TGTGCCAGCAGCTTAGGGGGTTTGGAGCCCCAGCATTTT.

The chain uses TRBV25-1 and TRBJ2-2; possible D gene TRBD1, 5 bases. CDR1 and CDR2 from the germline V gene are MGHDK and SYGVNS. The CDR3 covers 16 residues. V lost 4 bases, J lost 2 bases, and 14 bases lay in between. The CDR3 coding sequence is TGTGCCAGCAGTGTTCCCCGGACAATTAACACCGGGGAGCTGTTTTTT. Translation gives CASSVPRTINTGELFF.

The table lists this clonotype with many counts. This rearrangement joins TRBV11-2 to TRBJ2-3, with D hard to call. Trimming removed 6 bases at V and 2 bases at J, with 18 bases between. The length of the CDR3 is 16 residues. CDR1 SGHAT and CDR2 FQNNGV come from the germline V gene. For the CDR3, the DNA is TGTGCCAGCAGACCCCGGTCAGGTCAAAACACAGATACGCAGTATTTT. Translating it yields CASRPRSGQNTDTQYF.